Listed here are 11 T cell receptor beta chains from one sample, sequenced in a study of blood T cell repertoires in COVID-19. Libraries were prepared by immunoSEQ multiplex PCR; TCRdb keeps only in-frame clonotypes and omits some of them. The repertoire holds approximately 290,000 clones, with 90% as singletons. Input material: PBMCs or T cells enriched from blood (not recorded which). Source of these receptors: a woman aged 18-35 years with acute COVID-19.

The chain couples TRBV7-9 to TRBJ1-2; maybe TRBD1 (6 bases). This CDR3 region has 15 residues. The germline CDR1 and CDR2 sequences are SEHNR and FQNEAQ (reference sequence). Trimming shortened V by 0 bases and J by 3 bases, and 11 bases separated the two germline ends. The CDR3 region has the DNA TGTGCCAGCAGCTTAGCGGGATACAGGGACTATGGCTACACCTTC. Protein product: CASSLAGYRDYGYTF.

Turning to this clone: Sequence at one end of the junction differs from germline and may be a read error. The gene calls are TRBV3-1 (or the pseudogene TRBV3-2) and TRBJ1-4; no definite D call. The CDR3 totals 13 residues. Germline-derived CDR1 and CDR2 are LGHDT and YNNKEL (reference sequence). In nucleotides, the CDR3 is TGTGCCAGCAGCTACAGTCTACAGTCTTCTCCAGATTTT. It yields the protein CASSYSLQSSPDF.

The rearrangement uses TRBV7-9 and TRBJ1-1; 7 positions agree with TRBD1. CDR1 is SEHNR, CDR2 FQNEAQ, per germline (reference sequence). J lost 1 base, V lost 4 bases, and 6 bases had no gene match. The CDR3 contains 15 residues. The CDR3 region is CASSSPTGKNTEAFF. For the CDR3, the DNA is TGTGCCAGCAGCTCCCCGACAGGGAAGAACACTGAAGCTTTCTTT.

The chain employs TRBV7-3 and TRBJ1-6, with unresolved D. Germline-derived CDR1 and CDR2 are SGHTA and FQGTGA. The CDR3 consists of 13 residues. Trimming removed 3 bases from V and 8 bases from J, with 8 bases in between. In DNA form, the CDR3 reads TGTGCCAGCAGCTTGCAGAGGGATTCACCCCTCCACTTT. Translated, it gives CASSLQRDSPLHF.

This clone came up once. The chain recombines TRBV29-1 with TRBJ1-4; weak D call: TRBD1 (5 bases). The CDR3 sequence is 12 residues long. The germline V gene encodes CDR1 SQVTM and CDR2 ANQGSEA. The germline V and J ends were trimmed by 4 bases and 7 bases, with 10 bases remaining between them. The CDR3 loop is CSVAHRTEKLFF. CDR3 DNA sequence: TGCAGCGTTGCTCACAGGACTGAAAAACTGTTTTTT.

This chain's CDR3 is CASSDPRGEQYF. The CDR3, as DNA: TGCGCCAGCAGTGATCCCCGGGGCGAGCAGTACTTC. This chain joins TRBV10-1 and TRBJ2-7; TRBD2 might be the D (5 bases). The germline CDR1 and CDR2 sequences are WNHNN and SYGVQD (reference sequence). Trimming left V 3 bases short and J 6 bases short, with 9 bases between. This CDR3 has 12 residues.

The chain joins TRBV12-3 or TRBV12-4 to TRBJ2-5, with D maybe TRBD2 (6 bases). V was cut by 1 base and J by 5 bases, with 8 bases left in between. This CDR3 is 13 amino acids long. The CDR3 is CASSLGLVETQYF. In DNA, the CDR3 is TGTGCCAGCAGTTTAGGACTAGTGGAGACCCAGTACTTC.

CDR3 sequence: CASSIIRGGNQPQHF. The CDR3 DNA is TGTGCCAGTAGTATAATCAGGGGCGGCAATCAGCCCCAGCATTTT. The chain employs TRBV19 and TRBJ1-5; TRBD1 might be the D (6 bases). The CDR3 consists of 15 residues. Germline assignment: CDR1 LNHDA and CDR2 SQIVND (reference sequence). V lost 2 bases to trimming and J lost 2 bases, with 10 bases between them.

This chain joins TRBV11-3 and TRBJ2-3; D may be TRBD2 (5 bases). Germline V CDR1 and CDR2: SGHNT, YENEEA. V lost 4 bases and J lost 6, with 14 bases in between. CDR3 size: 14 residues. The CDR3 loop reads CASSSQTSPDTQYF. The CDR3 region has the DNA TGTGCCAGCAGCTCACAAACTAGTCCCGATACGCAGTATTTT.

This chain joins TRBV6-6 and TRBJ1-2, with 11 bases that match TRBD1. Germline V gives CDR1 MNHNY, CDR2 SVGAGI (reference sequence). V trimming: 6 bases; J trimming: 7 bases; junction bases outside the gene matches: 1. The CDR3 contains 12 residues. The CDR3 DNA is TGTGCCAGCAGCGGACAGGGGGCTGGCTACACCTTC. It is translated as CASSGQGAGYTF.

The CDR3: CASSPGDRSTGELFF. The CDR3 DNA follows: TGTGCCAGCAGCCCCGGGGACAGGTCAACCGGGGAGCTGTTTTTT. The chain couples TRBV11-3 to TRBJ2-2; 8 bases agree with TRBD1. Per the germline V gene, CDR1 is SGHNT and CDR2 is YENEEA. This CDR3 region has 15 residues. Unmatched junction bases numbered 7, after V lost 5 bases and J lost 5 bases.